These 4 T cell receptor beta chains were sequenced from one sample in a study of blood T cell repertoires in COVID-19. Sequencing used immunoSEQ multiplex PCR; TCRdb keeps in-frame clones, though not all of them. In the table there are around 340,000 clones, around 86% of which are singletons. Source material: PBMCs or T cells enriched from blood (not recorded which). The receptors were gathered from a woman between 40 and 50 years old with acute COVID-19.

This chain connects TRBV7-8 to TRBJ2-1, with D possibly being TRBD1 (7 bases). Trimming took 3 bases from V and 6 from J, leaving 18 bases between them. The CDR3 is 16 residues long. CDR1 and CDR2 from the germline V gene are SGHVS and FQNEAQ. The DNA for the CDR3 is TGTGCCAGCAGCTTTGGACGGCGGCAGGGGGGCAATGAGCAGTTCTTC. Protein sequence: CASSFGRRQGGNEQFF.

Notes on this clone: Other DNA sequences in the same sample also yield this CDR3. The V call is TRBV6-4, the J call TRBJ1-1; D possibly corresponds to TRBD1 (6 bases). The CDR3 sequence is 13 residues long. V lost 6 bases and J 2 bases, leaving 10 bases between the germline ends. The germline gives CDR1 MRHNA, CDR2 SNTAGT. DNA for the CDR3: TGTGCCAGCAGCCTACAGGGAAACACTGAAGCTTTCTTT. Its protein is CASSLQGNTEAFF.

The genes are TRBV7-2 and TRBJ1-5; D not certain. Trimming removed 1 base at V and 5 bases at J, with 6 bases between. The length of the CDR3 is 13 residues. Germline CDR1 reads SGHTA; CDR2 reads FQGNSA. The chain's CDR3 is CASSLGPYQPQHF. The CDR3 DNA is TGTGCCAGCAGCTTAGGTCCATATCAGCCCCAGCATTTT.

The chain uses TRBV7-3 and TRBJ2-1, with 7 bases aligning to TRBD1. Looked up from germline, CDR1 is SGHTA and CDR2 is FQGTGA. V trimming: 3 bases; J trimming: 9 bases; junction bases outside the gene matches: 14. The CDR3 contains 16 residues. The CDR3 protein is CASSLGPLGQVGEQFF. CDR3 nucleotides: TGTGCCAGCAGCTTGGGACCCCTCGGACAGGTGGGTGAGCAGTTCTTC.